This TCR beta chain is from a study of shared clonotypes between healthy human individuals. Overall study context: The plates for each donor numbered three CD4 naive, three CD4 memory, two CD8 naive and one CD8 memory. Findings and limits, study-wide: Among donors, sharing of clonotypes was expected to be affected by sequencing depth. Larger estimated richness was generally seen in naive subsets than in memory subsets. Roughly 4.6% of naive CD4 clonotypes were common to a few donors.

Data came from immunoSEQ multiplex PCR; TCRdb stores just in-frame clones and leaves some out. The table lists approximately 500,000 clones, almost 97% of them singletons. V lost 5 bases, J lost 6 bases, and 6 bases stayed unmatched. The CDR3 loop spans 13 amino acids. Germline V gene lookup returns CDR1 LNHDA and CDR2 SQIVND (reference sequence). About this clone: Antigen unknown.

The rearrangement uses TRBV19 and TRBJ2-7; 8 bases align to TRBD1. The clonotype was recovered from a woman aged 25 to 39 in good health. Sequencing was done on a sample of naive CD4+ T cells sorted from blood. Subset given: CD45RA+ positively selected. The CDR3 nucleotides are TGTGCCAGTAGTCAGACAGGGGTAGGCGAGCAGTACTTC. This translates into CASSQTGVGEQYF.